This record covers a single T cell receptor beta chain. The sample comes from a study of blood T cell repertoires in COVID-19. Study background: T cells, B-cell-depleted T cells, or PBMCs provided the cDNA or gDNA that served as material.

All enrollees were about 18 to 100 years old and from fewer than 30 US areas. The CDR3 is 15 amino acids. Germline V lookup: CDR1 SGDLS, CDR2 YYNGEE. V shed 2 bases and J shed 1 base, with 12 bases lying between them. Sequencing was performed with immunoSEQ multiplex PCR; in TCRdb, only in-frame clones are kept and a portion is missing. Of over 250,000 clones in the sample, around 83% were seen once. Material: PBMCs or T cells enriched from blood (not recorded which). J is TRBJ2-5 and V is TRBV9, with D possibly TRBD1 on 6 matching bases. This receptor was taken from a man in his forties or fifties who had been exposed to COVID-19. The CDR3 DNA reads TGTGCCAGCAGCGTGAGGGGGTTGGGCCAAGAGACCCAGTACTTC. It is translated as CASSVRGLGQETQYF.